The rows below give T cell receptor beta chains drawn from one sample of a study of CD8 T cells in ankylosing spondylitis. In TCRdb, the 5' RACE reads were re-called with MiXCR into one record per CDR3 protein. The profile shows roughly 7,500 distinct CDR3 sequences, around 8.2% of them singletons. The source material was blood, either unsorted or a sorted T cell fraction (not recorded which). These receptors all stem from a male donor with ankylosing spondylitis or in good health (not recorded which). Both conserved end residues are part of each CDR3.

J gene	V gene	CDR3 protein
TRBJ1-1	TRBV9	CASSPPPYTEAFF
TRBJ2-5	TRBV9	CASSVVAGGPWETQYF
TRBJ1-1	TRBV9	CASSTGEARYTEAFF
TRBJ2-1	TRBV9	CASSQDLAGAGWNEQFF
TRBJ1-3	TRBV9	CASSPGQTGGNTIYF
TRBJ2-4	TRBV9	CASSPGGGGDIQYF
TRBJ1-1	TRBV9	CASSAGGGQGTEAFF
TRBJ2-4	TRBV9	CASSPPLTGGSTKNIQYF
TRBJ1-2	TRBV9	CASSAVRGHGYTF
TRBJ2-3	TRBV9	CASSVGGSDDTQYF
TRBJ1-4	TRBV9	CASSVATGQGANEKLFF
TRBJ1-2	TRBV9	CASSLGDGAPNGYTF
TRBJ2-6	TRBV5-7	CASSLTGQGAGANVLTF
TRBJ2-1	TRBV9	CASSVLDRGNNEQFF
TRBJ1-2	TRBV9	CASSGFGGNNYGYTF
TRBJ2-5	TRBV9	CASSVDLGFQETQYF
TRBJ2-1	TRBV9	CASSLTGSAGEQFF
TRBJ2-6	TRBV9	CASSVKPPAEGSNVLTF
TRBJ1-3	TRBV9	CASSVNTGIGNTIYF
TRBJ2-2	TRBV9	CASSVYRDTGELFF
TRBJ1-1	TRBV9	CASSVDPGVTEAFF
TRBJ2-1	TRBV9	CASSVGTGIYEQFF
TRBJ2-1	TRBV9	CASNPGQALNEQFF
TRBJ1-2	TRBV9	CASMRKTNYGYTF
TRBJ2-1	TRBV9	CASSEGTSGRDYNEQFF
TRBJ2-2	TRBV9	CASISGRHTGELFF
TRBJ2-2	TRBV9	CASSVSLADTGELFF
TRBJ2-1	TRBV9	CASSVARGPSYNEQFF
TRBJ1-1	TRBV9	CASSAPDKNTEAFF
TRBJ1-6	TRBV6-1	CAPIWQGVSPWNSPLHF
TRBJ2-3	TRBV9	CASSVAATDTQYF
TRBJ2-5	TRBV9	CASSPQGGWETQYF
TRBJ2-5	TRBV9	CASSSGGSLETQYF
TRBJ2-1	TRBV9	CASSADGSYNEQFF